Given below is one T cell receptor (beta chain) in context. Clones were sequenced by immunoSEQ multiplex PCR, and TCRdb holds only the in-frame ones, with some missing. The sample carries about 120,000 clones, roughly 91% recorded once. Germline V gene sequence: CDR1 SGHNT, CDR2 YYREEE (reference sequence). V lost 3 bases and J 5 bases, leaving 11 bases between the germline ends. The CDR3 runs 13 residues. This record comes from a study of blood T cell repertoires in COVID-19. Study information: The study drew acute and convalescent COVID-19 samples from the United States, Italy and Spain. PBMCs, B-cell-depleted T cells, or T cells provided the cDNA or gDNA that made up the material.

V gene TRBV5-4 combines with J gene TRBJ2-5, with D perhaps matching TRBD2 (5 bases). Sequencing input: peripheral blood. The TCR sequence derives from a woman in her 50s with acute or convalescent COVID-19. For the CDR3, the DNA is TGTGCCAGCAGCTCTGACCCGGGGGAGACCCAGTACTTC. This translates into CASSSDPGETQYF. Full variable domain (remainder filled in from reference TRBV5-4 and TRBJ2-5): ETGVTQSPTHLIKTRGQQVTLRCSSQSGHNTVSWYQQALGQGPQFIFQYYREEENGRGNFPPRFSGLQFPNYSSELNVNALELDDSALYLCASSSDPGETQYFGPGTRLLVL.